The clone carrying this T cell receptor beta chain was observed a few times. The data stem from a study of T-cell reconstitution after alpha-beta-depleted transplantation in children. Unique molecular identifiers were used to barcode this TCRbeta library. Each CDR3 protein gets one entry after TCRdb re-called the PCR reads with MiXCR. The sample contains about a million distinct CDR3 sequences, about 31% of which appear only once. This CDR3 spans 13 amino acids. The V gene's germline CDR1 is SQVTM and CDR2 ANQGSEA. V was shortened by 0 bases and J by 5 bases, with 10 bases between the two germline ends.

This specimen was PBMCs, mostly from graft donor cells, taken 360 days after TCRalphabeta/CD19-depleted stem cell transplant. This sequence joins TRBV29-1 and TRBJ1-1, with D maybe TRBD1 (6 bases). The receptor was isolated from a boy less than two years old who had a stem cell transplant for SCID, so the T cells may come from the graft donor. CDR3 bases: TGCAGCGTTGAAGATGGACAGAGGACTGAAGCTTTCTTT. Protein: CSVEDGQRTEAFF.